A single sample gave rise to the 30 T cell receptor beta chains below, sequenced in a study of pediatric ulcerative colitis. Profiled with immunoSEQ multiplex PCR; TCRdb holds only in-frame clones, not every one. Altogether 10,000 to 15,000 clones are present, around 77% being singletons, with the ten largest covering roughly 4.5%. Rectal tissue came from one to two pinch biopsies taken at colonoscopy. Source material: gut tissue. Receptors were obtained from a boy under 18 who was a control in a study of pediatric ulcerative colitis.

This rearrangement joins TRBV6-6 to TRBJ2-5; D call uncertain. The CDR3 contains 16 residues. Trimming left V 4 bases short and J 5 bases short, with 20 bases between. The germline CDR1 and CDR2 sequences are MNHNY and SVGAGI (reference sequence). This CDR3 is CASSSRRARFGETQYF. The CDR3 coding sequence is TGTGCCAGCAGTTCCCGCCGGGCCCGGTTTGGGGAGACCCAGTACTTC.

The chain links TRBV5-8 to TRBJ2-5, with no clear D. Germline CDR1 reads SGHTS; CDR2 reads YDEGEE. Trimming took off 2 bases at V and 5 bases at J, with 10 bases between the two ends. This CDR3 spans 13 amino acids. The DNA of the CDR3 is TGTGCCAGCAGCTTACGGGCCTCGGAGACCCAGTACTTC. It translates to CASSLRASETQYF.

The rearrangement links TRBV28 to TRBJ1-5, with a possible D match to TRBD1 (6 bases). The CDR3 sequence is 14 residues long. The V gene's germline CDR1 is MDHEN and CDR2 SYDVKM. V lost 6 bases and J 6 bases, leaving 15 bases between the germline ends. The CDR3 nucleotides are TGTGCCAGCAGGGTTACAGGGTTCGGTCAGCCCCAGCATTTT. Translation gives CASRVTGFGQPQHF.

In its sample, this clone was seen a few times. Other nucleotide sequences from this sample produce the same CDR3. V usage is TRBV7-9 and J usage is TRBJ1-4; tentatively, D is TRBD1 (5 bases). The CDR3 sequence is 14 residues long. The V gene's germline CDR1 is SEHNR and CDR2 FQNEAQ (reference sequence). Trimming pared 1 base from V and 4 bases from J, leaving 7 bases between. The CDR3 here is CASSLGDGNEKLFF. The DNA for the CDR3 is TGTGCCAGCAGCTTAGGGGACGGTAATGAAAAACTGTTTTTT.

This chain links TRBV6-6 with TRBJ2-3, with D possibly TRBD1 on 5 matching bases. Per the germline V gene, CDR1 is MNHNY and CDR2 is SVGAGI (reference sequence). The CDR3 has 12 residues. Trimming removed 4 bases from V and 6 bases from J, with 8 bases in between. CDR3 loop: CASSLKGDTQYF. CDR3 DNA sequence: TGTGCCAGCAGTTTGAAGGGGGATACGCAGTATTTT.

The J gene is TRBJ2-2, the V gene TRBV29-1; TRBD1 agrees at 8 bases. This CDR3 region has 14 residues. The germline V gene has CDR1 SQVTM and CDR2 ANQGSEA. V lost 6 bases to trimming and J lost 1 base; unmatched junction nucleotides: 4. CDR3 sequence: CSVGGTGNTGELFF. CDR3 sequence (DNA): TGCAGCGTCGGCGGGACAGGGAACACCGGGGAGCTGTTTTTT.

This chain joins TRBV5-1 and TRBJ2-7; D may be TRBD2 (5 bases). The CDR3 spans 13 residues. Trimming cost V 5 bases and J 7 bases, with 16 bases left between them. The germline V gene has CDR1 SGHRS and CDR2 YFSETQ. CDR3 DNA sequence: TGCGCCAGCAGGGAACTAGAGGTTAGGGAGCAGTACTTC. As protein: CASRELEVREQYF.

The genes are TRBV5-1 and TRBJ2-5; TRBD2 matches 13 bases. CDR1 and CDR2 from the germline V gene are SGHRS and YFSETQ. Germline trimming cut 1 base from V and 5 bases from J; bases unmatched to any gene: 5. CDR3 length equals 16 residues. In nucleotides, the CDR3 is TGCGCCAGCAGCTTGACTAGCGGGAGGGCCAGTGAGACCCAGTACTTC. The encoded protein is CASSLTSGRASETQYF.

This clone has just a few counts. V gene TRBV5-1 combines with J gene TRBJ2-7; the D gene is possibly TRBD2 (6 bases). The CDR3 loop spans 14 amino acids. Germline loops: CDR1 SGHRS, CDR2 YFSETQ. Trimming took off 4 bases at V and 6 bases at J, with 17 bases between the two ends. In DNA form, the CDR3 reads TGCGCCAGCAGCGCGGGGAACAGCGTGGGCGAGCAGTACTTC. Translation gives CASSAGNSVGEQYF.

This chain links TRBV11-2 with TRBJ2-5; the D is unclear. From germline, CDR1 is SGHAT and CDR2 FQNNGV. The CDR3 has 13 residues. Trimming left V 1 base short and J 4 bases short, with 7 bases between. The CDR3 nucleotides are TGTGCCAGCAGCTTAGGGCAACGAGAGACCCAGTACTTC. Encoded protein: CASSLGQRETQYF.

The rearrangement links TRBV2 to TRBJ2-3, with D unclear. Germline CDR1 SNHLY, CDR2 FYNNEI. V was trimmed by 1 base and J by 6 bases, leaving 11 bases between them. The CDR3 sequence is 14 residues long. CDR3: CASSEVPGPDTQYF. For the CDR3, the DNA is TGTGCCAGCAGTGAAGTGCCAGGACCCGATACGCAGTATTTT.

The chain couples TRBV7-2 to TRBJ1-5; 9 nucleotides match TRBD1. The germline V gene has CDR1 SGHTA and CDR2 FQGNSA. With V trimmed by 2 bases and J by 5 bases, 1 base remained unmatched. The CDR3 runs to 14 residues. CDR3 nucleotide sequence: TGTGCCAGCAGCTTACGACAGGGGGATCAGCCCCAGCATTTT. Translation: CASSLRQGDQPQHF.

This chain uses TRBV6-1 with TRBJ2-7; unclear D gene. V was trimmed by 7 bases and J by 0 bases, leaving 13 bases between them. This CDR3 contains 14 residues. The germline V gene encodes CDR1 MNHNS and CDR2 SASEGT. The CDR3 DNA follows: TGTGCCAGCACCCCCGGGCCGAGCTCCTACGAGCAGTACTTC. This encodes CASTPGPSSYEQYF.

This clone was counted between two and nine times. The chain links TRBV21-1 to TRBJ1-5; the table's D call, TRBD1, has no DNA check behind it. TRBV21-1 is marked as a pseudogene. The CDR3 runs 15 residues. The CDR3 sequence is CASSKVRVGNQPQHF. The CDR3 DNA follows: TGTGCCAGCAGCAAAGTCAGGGTCGGCAATCAGCCCCAGCATTTT.

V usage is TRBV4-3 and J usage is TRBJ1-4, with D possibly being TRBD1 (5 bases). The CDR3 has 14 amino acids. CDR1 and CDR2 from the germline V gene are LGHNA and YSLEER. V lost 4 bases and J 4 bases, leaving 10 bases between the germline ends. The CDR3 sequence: CASSRGRFNEKLFF. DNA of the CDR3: TGCGCCAGCAGCCGGGGCCGGTTTAATGAAAAACTGTTTTTT.

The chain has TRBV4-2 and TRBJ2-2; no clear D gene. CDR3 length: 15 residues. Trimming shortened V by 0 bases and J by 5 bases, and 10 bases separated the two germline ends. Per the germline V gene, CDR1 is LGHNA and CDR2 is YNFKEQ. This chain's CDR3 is CASSQDLLETGELFF. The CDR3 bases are TGTGCCAGCAGCCAAGATCTGCTCGAAACCGGGGAGCTGTTTTTT.

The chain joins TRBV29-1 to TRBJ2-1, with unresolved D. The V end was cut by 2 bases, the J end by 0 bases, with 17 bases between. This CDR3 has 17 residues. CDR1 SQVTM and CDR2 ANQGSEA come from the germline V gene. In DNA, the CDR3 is TGCAGCGTTGAACACCTCCCTGGTAGCCGCTCCTACAATGAGCAGTTCTTC. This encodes CSVEHLPGSRSYNEQFF.

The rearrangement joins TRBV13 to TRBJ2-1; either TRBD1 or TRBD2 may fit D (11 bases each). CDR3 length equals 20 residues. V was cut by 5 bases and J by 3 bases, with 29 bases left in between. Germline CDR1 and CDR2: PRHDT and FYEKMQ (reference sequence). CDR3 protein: CASSGGQGARTSGRYNEQFF. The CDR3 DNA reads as TGTGCCAGCAGCGGCGGACAGGGGGCCAGGACTAGCGGGCGCTACAATGAGCAGTTCTTC.

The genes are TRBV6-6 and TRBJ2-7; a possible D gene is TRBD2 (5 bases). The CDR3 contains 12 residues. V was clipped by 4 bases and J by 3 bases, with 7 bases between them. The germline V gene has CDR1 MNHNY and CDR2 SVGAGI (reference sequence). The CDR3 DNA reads TGTGCCAGCAGTTCGGAGGACTACGAGCAGTACTTC. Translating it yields CASSSEDYEQYF.

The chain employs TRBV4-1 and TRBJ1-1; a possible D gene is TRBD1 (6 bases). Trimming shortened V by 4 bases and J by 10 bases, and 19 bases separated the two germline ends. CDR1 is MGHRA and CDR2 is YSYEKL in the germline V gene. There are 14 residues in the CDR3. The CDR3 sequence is CASSPPRGASTAFF. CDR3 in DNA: TGCGCCAGCAGCCCCCCCCGGGGGGCGTCTACAGCTTTCTTT.

The CDR3 DNA is TGCGCCAGCAGCCAAGAGGGCAGCCGGCCCCAGCATTTT. Protein sequence: CASSQEGSRPQHF. J is TRBJ1-5 and V is TRBV4-1, with D uncertain. Germline V lookup: CDR1 MGHRA, CDR2 YSYEKL. The CDR3 contains 13 residues. V lost 0 bases and J 9 bases, leaving 9 bases between the germline ends.

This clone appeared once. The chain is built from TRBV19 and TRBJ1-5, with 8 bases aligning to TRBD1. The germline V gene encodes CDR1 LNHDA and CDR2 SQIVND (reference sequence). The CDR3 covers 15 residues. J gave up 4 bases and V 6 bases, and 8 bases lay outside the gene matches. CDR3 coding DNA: TGTGCCAGTAGGCTGGACAGGGCGCTTAATCAGCCCCAGCATTTT. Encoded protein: CASRLDRALNQPQHF.

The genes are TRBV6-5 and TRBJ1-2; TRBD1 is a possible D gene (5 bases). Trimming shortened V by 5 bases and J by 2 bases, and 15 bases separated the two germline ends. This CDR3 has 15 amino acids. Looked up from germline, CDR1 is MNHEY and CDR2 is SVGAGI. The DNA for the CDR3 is TGTGCCAGCAGTGCCCAGGGTAGTTGGAACTATGGCTACACCTTC. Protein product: CASSAQGSWNYGYTF.

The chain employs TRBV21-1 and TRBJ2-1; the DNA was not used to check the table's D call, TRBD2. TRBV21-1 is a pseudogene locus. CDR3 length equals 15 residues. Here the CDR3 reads CASSLLAGTYNEQFF. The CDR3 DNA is TGTGCCAGCAGCCTCCTAGCGGGAACCTACAATGAGCAGTTCTTC.

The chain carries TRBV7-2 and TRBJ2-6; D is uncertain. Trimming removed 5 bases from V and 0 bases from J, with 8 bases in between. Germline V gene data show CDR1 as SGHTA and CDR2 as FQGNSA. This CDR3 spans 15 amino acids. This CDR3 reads CASSLRISGANVLTF. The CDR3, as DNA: TGTGCCAGCAGCCTTAGAATCTCTGGGGCCAACGTCCTGACTTTC.

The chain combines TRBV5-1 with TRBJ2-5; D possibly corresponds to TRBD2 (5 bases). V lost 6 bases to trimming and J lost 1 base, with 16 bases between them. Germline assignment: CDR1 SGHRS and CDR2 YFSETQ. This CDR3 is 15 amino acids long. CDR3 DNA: TGCGCCAGCACCCCTAGCTTAGGAGGCCAAGAGACCCAGTACTTC. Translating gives CASTPSLGGQETQYF.

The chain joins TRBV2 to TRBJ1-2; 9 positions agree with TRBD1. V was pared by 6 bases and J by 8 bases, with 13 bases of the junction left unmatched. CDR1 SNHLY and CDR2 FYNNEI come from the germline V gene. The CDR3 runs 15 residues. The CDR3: CASRGTGSPSEGYTF. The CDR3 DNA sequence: TGTGCCAGCAGGGGGACAGGGAGCCCCTCTGAGGGCTACACCTTC.

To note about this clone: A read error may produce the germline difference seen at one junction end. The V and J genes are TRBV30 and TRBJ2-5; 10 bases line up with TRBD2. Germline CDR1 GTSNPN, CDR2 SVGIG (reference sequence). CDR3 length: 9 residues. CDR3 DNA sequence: TGTGCCTTCGGACTAGCGGTAGACTTC. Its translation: CAFGLAVDF.

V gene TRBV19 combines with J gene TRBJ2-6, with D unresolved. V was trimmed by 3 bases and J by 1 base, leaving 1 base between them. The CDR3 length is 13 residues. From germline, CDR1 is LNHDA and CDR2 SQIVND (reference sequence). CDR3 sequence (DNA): TGTGCCAGTAGTATTTCTGGGGCCAACGTCCTGACTTTC. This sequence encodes CASSISGANVLTF.

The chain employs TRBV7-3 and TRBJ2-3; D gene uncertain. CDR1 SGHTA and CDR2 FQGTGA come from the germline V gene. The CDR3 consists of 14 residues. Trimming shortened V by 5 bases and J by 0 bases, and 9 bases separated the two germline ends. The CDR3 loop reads CASSPSHSTDTQYF. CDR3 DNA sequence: TGTGCCAGCAGCCCAAGTCACAGCACAGATACGCAGTATTTT.